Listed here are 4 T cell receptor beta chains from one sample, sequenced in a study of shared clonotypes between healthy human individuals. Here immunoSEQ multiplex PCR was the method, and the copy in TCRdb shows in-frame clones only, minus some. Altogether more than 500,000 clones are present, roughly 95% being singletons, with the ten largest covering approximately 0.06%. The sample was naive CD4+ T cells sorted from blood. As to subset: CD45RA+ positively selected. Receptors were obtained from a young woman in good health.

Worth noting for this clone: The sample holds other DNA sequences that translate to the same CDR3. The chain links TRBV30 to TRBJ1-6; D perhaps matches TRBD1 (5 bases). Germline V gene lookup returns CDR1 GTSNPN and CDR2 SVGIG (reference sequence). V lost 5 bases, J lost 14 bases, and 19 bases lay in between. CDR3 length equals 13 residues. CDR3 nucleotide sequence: TGTGCCTGGGGATCAAGGCAGGGTTGGGCCCTCCACTTT. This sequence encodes CAWGSRQGWALHF.

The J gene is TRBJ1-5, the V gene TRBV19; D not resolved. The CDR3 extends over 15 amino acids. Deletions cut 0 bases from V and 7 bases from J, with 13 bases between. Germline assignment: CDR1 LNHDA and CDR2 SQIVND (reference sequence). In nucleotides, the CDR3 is TGTGCCAGTAGTATAGATCGCAGTACAATCCAGCCCCAGCATTTT. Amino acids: CASSIDRSTIQPQHF.

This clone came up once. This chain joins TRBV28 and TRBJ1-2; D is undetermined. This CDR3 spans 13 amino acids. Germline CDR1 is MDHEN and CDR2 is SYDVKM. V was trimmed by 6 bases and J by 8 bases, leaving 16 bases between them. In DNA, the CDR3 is TGTGCCAGCAGCCTCAGGCAGGAAGGCGGCTACACCTTC. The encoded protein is CASSLRQEGGYTF.

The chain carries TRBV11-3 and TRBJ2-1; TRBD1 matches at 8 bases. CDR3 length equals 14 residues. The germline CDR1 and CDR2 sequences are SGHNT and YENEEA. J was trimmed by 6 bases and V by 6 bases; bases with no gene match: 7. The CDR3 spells CASSSQGAFNEQFF. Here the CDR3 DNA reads TGTGCCAGCAGTAGCCAGGGGGCCTTCAATGAGCAGTTCTTC.